This is a list of T cell receptor beta chains from one sample in a study of cytomegalovirus exposure and HLA in healthy donors. Libraries were prepared by immunoSEQ multiplex PCR; TCRdb keeps only in-frame clonotypes and omits some of them. The table has roughly 73,000 clones, approximately 80% seen once. Sequenced material: PBMCs. The receptor set was obtained from a man aged 35 to 55 in good health and CMV-seronegative. The CDR3 runs from the conserved cysteine through the conserved F or W. Expanded clones get a size class; other rows say once, few or many, or leave the size out.

clone size,V gene,CDR3 protein
few,TRBV5-1,CASSWGPGGPDTQYF
-,TRBV7-9,CASSQGTGANTGELFF
-,TRBV6-1,CASSETRGGETQYF
-,TRBV5-1,CASSSLTGQGTSGELFF
-,TRBV30,CAWRRPGGNTEAFF
few,TRBV5-4,CASSAKWDRENGGYTF
once,TRBV9,CASSAGQGTYGYPF
-,TRBV4-3,CASSQDPAGGTEAFF
-,TRBV6-1,CAVRPGQGYEQYF
-,TRBV28,CASREWTSRNTDTQYF
-,TRBV9,CASSAGQGIMNTEAFF
-,TRBV7-9,CASSPPGTSGTDTQYF
-,TRBV6-5,CASSYQGGETQYF
-,TRBV27,CASSLFGSRGEQYF
-,TRBV5-1,CASRSGQRNEQYF
few,TRBV7-9,CASSFGQGASGYTF
-,TRBV5-1,CASSLGPGGAVRVNGYTF
once,TRBV27,CASRRDSLSSYEQYF
-,TRBV5-1,CASSAGPSGTEAFF
-,TRBV12-5,CASGLGVTEYNSPLHF
-,TRBV27,CASSSQWTGGGMAPLHF
-,TRBV6-5,CASSYARGRYEQYF
-,TRBV5-4,CASSSTGGSYNEQFF
-,TRBV4-2,CASSHGQGSYEQYF
-,TRBV5-1,CASSFGTGGIEQFF
few,TRBV7-3,CASSLGTGGGYTF
once,TRBV5-1,CASSSDRGPAEAFF
-,TRBV5-8,CASTKSPVFGYTF
-,TRBV5-1,CASSRDRDGNQPQHF
-,TRBV19,CASSFQGVRELFF
few,TRBV5-1,CASSLGQSQGTIYF
-,TRBV9,CASSVGGLLSTEAFF
-,TRBV10-3,CAISQGENQPQHF
-,TRBV29-1,CSVESPGELFF
-,TRBV27,CASSARQRSSYNEQFF
few,TRBV19,CASRSTGGANEKLFF
-,TRBV19,CASSQTQGGEQYF
once,TRBV19,CASSRGLAGVETQYF
-,TRBV6-5,CASSYSAGAYEQYF
-,TRBV7-2,CASNTEGINSPLHF
few,TRBV7-2,CASSGGQGAGQPQHF
few,TRBV6-5,CASKGANQPQHF
-,TRBV19,CASSSDREINQPQHF
few,TRBV6-5,CASSYGQAYQPQHF
-,TRBV7-9,CASSFRPRRTGFVNEQFF
-,TRBV19,CASSIAPRGYEQYF
-,TRBV5-4,CASSLDVGSSGNTIYF
few,TRBV5-6,CASNMGQGRSPLHF
-,TRBV5-8,CASSLVLQGARVDTQYF
once,TRBV5-5,CASSARQVSGANVLTF
few,TRBV2,CASSDGANTEAFF
-,TRBV7-8,CASSLPGLSTPNEKLFF
few,TRBV6-5,CASSRQGARGNTIYF